These T cell receptor beta chains were read from a single sample in a study of CD8+ T cells in alopecia areata. The repertoire was sequenced with immunoSEQ multiplex PCR; TCRdb's copy has only in-frame clones and lacks some. The data show more than 150,000 clones, 59% seen once. This specimen consisted of CD4+ T cells sorted from blood, obtained at week 0. The source of these receptors is a human donor with alopecia areata. CDR3s include the opening cysteine and the closing phenylalanine or tryptophan. D genes are given only for firm matches. Expanded clones are given a class, and other clones once, few, many or no size at all.

abundance	v_gene	j_gene	d_gene	CDR3aa	CDR3nt
few	TRBV30	TRBJ2-6	NA	CAWSDGYSGANVLTF	TGTGCCTGGAGTGACGGGTACTCTGGGGCCAACGTCCTGACTTTC
NA	TRBV6-5	TRBJ1-2	TRBD1	CASSSAGTGGSGYTF	TGTGCCAGCAGCTCCGCCGGGACAGGGGGCTCTGGCTACACCTTC
NA	TRBV7-9	TRBJ1-5	NA	CASSSAGNQPQHF	TGTGCCAGCAGCTCCGCTGGGAATCAGCCCCAGCATTTT
NA	TRBV4-1	TRBJ2-3	TRBD2	CASSQVGSGGGTDTQYF	TGCGCCAGCAGCCAAGTTGGAAGCGGGGGGGGCACAGATACGCAGTATTTT
NA	TRBV5-6	TRBJ2-7	TRBD1	CASSLGQGQYEQYF	TGTGCCAGCAGCCTCGGACAGGGGCAGTACGAGCAGTACTTC
few	TRBV29-1	TRBJ2-5	TRBD1	CSQGQNKETQYF	TGCAGCCAGGGACAGAATAAAGAGACCCAGTACTTC
NA	TRBV6-6	TRBJ2-5	NA	CASSQMETQYF	TGTGCCAGCAGTCAAATGGAGACCCAGTACTTC
once	TRBV15	TRBJ2-7	NA	CATSRALEGGYEQYF	TGTGCCACCAGCAGAGCCCTCGAAGGGGGGTACGAGCAGTACTTC
NA	TRBV18	TRBJ2-7	TRBD2	CASSTSGAYEQYF	TGTGCCAGCTCGACTAGCGGCGCCTACGAGCAGTACTTC
few	TRBV6-6	TRBJ2-2	NA	CASSYQQDTGELFF	TGTGCCAGCAGTTACCAACAAGACACCGGGGAGCTGTTTTTT
NA	TRBV10-3	TRBJ2-3	NA	CAIRSTDTQYF	TGTGCCATCAGGAGCACAGATACGCAGTATTTT
NA	TRBV4-1	TRBJ2-5	NA	CASSPYIGATQETQYF	TGCGCCAGCAGCCCGTACATAGGGGCTACCCAAGAGACCCAGTACTTC
NA	TRBV29-1	TRBJ2-1	TRBD2	CSVSTSGGASEQFF	TGCAGCGTCTCGACTAGCGGGGGGGCTAGTGAGCAGTTCTTC
NA	TRBV5-1	TRBJ2-2	TRBD1	CASSLAGTGSSGELFF	TGCGCCAGCAGCTTGGCGGGGACAGGGAGCTCCGGGGAGCTGTTTTTT
NA	TRBV2	TRBJ2-3	NA	CASCRTGVADTQYF	TGTGCCAGCTGTCGTACGGGGGTGGCAGATACGCAGTATTTT